The 9 T cell receptor beta chains given below trace back to one sample, sequenced in a study of blood T cell repertoires in COVID-19. Repertoires were generated with immunoSEQ multiplex PCR, while TCRdb's copy carries only in-frame clones and drops some. The table lists 150,000 to 200,000 clones, roughly 80% of them singletons. The sequencing sample was made of peripheral blood. These receptors were obtained from a woman aged 40 to 50 with COVID-19, enrolled during active disease.

The chain combines TRBV18 with TRBJ1-6; 10 bases fit TRBD1. Germline trimming cut 3 bases from V and 9 bases from J; bases unmatched to any gene: 11. Germline V gives CDR1 KGHSH, CDR2 LQKENI. CDR3 size: 17 residues. The CDR3 protein is CASSPSRDRGVGSPLHF. The CDR3, as DNA: TGTGCCAGCTCACCTTCTCGGGACAGGGGAGTCGGTTCACCCCTCCACTTT.

This clone was seen repeatedly, ten times or more. The rearrangement links TRBV14 to TRBJ1-4; tentatively, D is TRBD1 (5 bases). The germline gives CDR1 SGHDN, CDR2 FVKESK. This CDR3 is built from 15 residues. V lost 1 base to trimming and J lost 4 bases, with 10 bases between them. CDR3 sequence: CASSQGGLNNEKLFF. Here the CDR3 DNA reads TGTGCCAGCAGCCAAGGGGGACTGAATAATGAAAAACTGTTTTTT.

This chain joins TRBV30 and TRBJ1-5; 8 bases agree with TRBD1. Trimming took 0 bases from V and 2 from J; bases not matched to a gene: 9. CDR1 and CDR2 from the germline V gene are GTSNPN and SVGIG (reference sequence). This CDR3 comprises 17 residues. CDR3: CAWSVDRTGKGNQPQHF. As DNA, the CDR3 is TGTGCCTGGAGTGTCGACCGGACAGGGAAAGGCAATCAGCCCCAGCATTTT.

V is TRBV4-1 and J is TRBJ2-7, with TRBD2 identical over 8 bases. The germline V gene has CDR1 MGHRA and CDR2 YSYEKL. With V trimmed by 4 bases and J by 5 bases, 10 bases remained unmatched. The CDR3 length is 15 residues. CDR3 region: CASSPLRAGGDEQYF. DNA for the CDR3: TGCGCCAGCAGCCCTCTCCGGGCGGGGGGCGACGAGCAGTACTTC.

The V gene is TRBV7-9, the J gene TRBJ2-6; TRBD1 is a possible D gene (7 bases). Germline V CDR1 and CDR2: SEHNR, FQNEAQ (reference sequence). The V end lost 5 bases, the J end lost 4 bases, and 15 bases lay between the germline ends. The CDR3 has 16 amino acids. CDR3 in DNA: TGTGCCAGCAGCCACGAACAGGGGAGGGGGGCCAACGTCCTGACTTTC. Protein product: CASSHEQGRGANVLTF.

This rearrangement joins TRBV9 to TRBJ2-7; 12 nucleotides agree with TRBD1. CDR1 is SGDLS and CDR2 is YYNGEE in the germline V gene. The CDR3 spans 14 residues. Germline trimming cut 5 bases from V and 3 bases from J; bases unmatched to any gene: 3. The DNA of the CDR3 is TGTGCCAGCAGTGGGACAGGGGGCATCTACGAGCAGTACTTC. Its translation: CASSGTGGIYEQYF.

This clone was observed a handful of times. V usage is TRBV5-5 and J usage is TRBJ2-7; 14 nucleotides match TRBD2. With 4 bases clipped from V and 0 bases from J, the junction kept 6 bases outside the gene matches. This CDR3 is built from 17 residues. CDR1 is SGHKS, CDR2 YYEKEE, per germline (reference sequence). Written as DNA, the CDR3 is TGTGCCAGCAGCGCAGGACTAGCGGGAGGAAGCTCCTACGAGCAGTACTTC. Amino acid sequence: CASSAGLAGGSSYEQYF.

This sequence joins TRBV7-2 and TRBJ2-4; D is perhaps TRBD2 (5 bases). The CDR3 runs 11 residues. Germline CDR1 reads SGHTA; CDR2 reads FQGNSA. The germline V and J ends were trimmed by 5 bases and 8 bases, with 7 bases remaining between them. The CDR3 sequence: CASSKEDIQYF. CDR3 sequence (DNA): TGTGCCAGCAGCAAGGAGGACATTCAGTACTTC. Looking up the rest from reference TRBV7-2 and TRBJ2-4 gives the full variable domain: GAGVSQSPSNKVTEKGKDVELRCDPISGHTALYWYRQSLGQGLEFLIYFQGNSAPDKSGLPSDRFSAERTGGSVSTLTIQRTQQEDSAVYLCASSKEDIQYFGAGTRLSVL.

J is TRBJ2-1 and V is TRBV7-9; 9 bases map to TRBD2. J gave up 3 bases and V 3 bases, and 3 bases lay outside the gene matches. The CDR3 covers 15 residues. Germline values: CDR1 SEHNR, CDR2 FQNEAQ (reference sequence). DNA of the CDR3: TGTGCCAGCAGCTTCCTAGCGGGATACTACAATGAGCAGTTCTTC. Its translation: CASSFLAGYYNEQFF.